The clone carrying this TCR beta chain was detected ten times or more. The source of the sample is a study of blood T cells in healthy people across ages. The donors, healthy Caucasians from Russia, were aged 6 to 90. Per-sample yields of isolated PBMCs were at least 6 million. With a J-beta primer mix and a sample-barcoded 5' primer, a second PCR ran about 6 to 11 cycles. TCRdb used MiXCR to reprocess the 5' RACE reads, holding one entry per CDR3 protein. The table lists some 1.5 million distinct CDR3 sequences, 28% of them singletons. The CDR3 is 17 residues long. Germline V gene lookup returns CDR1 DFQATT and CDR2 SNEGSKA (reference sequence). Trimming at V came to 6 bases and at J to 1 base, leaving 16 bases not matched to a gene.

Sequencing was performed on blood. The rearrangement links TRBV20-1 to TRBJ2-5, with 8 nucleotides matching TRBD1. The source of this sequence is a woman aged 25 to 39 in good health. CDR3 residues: CSALWGRTGGFQETQYF. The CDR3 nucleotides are TGCAGTGCCCTGTGGGGGCGAACAGGGGGTTTCCAAGAGACCCAGTACTTC.